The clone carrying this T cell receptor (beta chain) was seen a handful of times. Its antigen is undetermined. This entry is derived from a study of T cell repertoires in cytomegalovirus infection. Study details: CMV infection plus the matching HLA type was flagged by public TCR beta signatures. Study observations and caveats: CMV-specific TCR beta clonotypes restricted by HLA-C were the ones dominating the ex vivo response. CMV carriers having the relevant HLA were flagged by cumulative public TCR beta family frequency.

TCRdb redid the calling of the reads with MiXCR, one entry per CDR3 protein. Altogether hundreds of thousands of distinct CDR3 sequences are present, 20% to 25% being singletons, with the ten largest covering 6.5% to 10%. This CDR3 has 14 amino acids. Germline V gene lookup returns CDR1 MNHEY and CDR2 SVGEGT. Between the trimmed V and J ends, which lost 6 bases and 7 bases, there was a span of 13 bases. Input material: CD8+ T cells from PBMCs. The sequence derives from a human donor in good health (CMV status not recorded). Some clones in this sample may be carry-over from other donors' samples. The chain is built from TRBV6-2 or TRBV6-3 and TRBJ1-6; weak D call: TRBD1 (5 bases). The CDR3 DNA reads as TGTGCCAGCAGATCCGGGACGGGAAATTCACCCCTCCACTTT. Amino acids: CASRSGTGNSPLHF.